This T cell receptor (beta chain) was observed in a study of OX40 agonist ivuxolimab in advanced cancers. In the study overall: Intravenous ivuxolimab was administered to patients every 2 weeks at 0.01 to 10 mg/kg.

The protocol was immunoSEQ multiplex PCR, while the TCRdb copy is restricted to in-frame clones and leaves out a portion. The data hold approximately 80,000 clones, with around nine tenths observed a single time. Germline CDR1 is SGHNT and CDR2 is YENEEA. V was clipped by 4 bases and J by 6 bases, with 10 bases between them. The CDR3 has 13 amino acids. Study-wide points: The specificity for antigen of the expanded peripheral T cells was not determined. Researchers report that CD8+ T cells had, on average, more expanded clones than CD4+.

Worth noting for this clone: The antigen is unknown.

The J gene is TRBJ1-5, the V gene TRBV11-3; perhaps TRBD1 as D (6 bases). This TCR derives from an adult with an advanced solid tumor such as melanoma, head and neck, liver or kidney cancer. Sample: CD4+ or CD8+ T cells sorted from blood, taken in a trial of the OX40 agonist ivuxolimab. Written as DNA, the CDR3 is TGTGCCAGCAGCTCGGGGGCTATTCAGCCCCAGCATTTT. It encodes CASSSGAIQPQHF.